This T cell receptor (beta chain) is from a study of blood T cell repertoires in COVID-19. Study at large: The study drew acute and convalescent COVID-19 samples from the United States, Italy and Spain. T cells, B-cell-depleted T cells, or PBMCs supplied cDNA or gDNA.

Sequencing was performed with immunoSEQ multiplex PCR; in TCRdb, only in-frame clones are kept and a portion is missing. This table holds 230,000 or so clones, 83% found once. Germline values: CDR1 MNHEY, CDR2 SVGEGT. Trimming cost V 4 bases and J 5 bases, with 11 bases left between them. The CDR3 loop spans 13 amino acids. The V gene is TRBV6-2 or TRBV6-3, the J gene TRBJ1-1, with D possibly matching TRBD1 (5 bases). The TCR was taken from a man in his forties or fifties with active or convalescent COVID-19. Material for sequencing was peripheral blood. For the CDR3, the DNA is TGTGCCAGCAGTTGGGGGGAGTGGACTGAAGCTTTCTTT. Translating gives CASSWGEWTEAFF.